Listed below are T cell receptor beta chains from one sample, sequenced in a study of T cell responses to AZD1222 COVID-19 vaccine. Sequencing used immunoSEQ multiplex PCR; TCRdb keeps in-frame clones, though not all of them. The sample lists some 150,000 clones; around 91% were seen once. Material: peripheral blood, obtained on day 0 of AZD1222 vaccination. The source is an adult in good health. CDR3s include the opening cysteine and the closing phenylalanine or tryptophan. A D gene is named only where the DNA matches it firmly. Only some rows state a clone size, as once, few, many or a class for expanded clones.

abundance	j_gene	d_gene	v_gene	CDR3nt	CDR3aa
-	TRBJ2-1	-	TRBV14	TGTGCCAGCAGCCAAGTCGCCGGATACAATGAGCAGTTCTTC	CASSQVAGYNEQFF
-	TRBJ1-6	-	TRBV7-8	TGTGCCAGCAGCACGACCGGGCCCTATTCACCCCTCCACTTT	CASSTTGPYSPLHF
-	TRBJ2-7	-	TRBV7-2	TGTGCCAGCAGTTACGGCCGGGGCACCTACGAGCAGTACTTC	CASSYGRGTYEQYF
-	TRBJ2-5	-	TRBV3-1/TRBV3-2	TGTGCCAGCAGCCAAGGGGTGACAGCGGCTGGAGAGACCCAGTACTTC	CASSQGVTAAGETQYF
-	TRBJ2-1	-	TRBV11-3	TGTGCCAGCAGCCTAAGACGGTACAATGAGCAGTTCTTC	CASSLRRYNEQFF
-	TRBJ2-1	-	TRBV4-2	TGTGCCAGCAGCCTGGAGCGGACCACCTACAATGAGCAGTTCTTC	CASSLERTTYNEQFF
-	TRBJ2-1	-	TRBV5-4	TGTGCCAGCAGCTTGGTTGCGGACCCCTACAATGAGCAGTTCTTC	CASSLVADPYNEQFF
-	TRBJ1-6	-	TRBV21-1	TGTGCCAGCAGCACTGGACAGGGGAGGAATTCTAATTCACCCCTCCACTTT	CASSTGQGRNSNSPLHF
-	TRBJ1-6	-	TRBV12-3/TRBV12-4	TGTGCCAGCAGTTTCAATCGGGCGACCCTCCACTTT	CASSFNRATLHF
-	TRBJ2-3	-	TRBV21-1	TGTGCCAGCAGCCCCCTTCGGACTAGACTCACAGATACGCAGTATTTT	CASSPLRTRLTDTQYF
-	TRBJ1-1	-	TRBV2	TGTGCCAGCAGTACAAGCCCTACGGGCACTGAAGCTTTCTTT	CASSTSPTGTEAFF
once	TRBJ2-5	TRBD2	TRBV9	TGTGCCAGCAGCGTAACGTCTAGCGGGGGCCAAGAGACCCAGTACTTC	CASSVTSSGGQETQYF
-	TRBJ2-5	-	TRBV18	TGTGCCAGCTCACCACCCAGCCAAGAGACCCAGTACTTC	CASSPPSQETQYF
-	TRBJ2-7	-	TRBV5-5	TGTGCCAGCACCCCTTCGCCAGGTAGCTCCTACGAGCAGTACTTC	CASTPSPGSSYEQYF
-	TRBJ2-1	-	TRBV7-9	TGTGCCAGCATCAGCTCCTACAATGAGCAGTTCTTC	CASISSYNEQFF
-	TRBJ2-3	-	TRBV3-1/TRBV3-2	TGTGCCAGCAGCCCTGTCCGGGCTAGCACAGATACGCAGTATTTT	CASSPVRASTDTQYF
-	TRBJ1-2	-	TRBV3-1/TRBV3-2	TGTGCCAGCAGCGAGGACAGAATATATGGCTACACCTTC	CASSEDRIYGYTF
-	TRBJ2-7	-	TRBV10-1	TGCGCCAACCCACCGGTCCCTTACGAGCAGTACTTC	CANPPVPYEQYF
-	TRBJ1-2	-	TRBV21-1	TGTGCCAGCAGAACATTAGACAGCAGGGATGGCTACACCTTC	CASRTLDSRDGYTF
-	TRBJ2-1	-	TRBV6-6	TGTGCCAGCAGCCAATGGGGAAGCTCCTACAATGAGCAGTTCTTC	CASSQWGSSYNEQFF
-	TRBJ1-5	-	TRBV4-2	TGTGCCAGCAGCCTTGACAGCCTGCAAACGGGGACTCAGCCCCAGCATTTT	CASSLDSLQTGTQPQHF
-	TRBJ2-7	TRBD1	TRBV6-5	TGTGCCAGCAGAAGACAGGGGGCTTCCTACGAGCAGTACTTC	CASRRQGASYEQYF
-	TRBJ2-1	-	TRBV7-3	TGTGCCAGCAGCCGACAAGGAGGAGAGCAGTTCTTC	CASSRQGGEQFF
-	TRBJ2-3	TRBD2	TRBV11-2	TGTGCCAGCAGTTGGGCGGGAGGGCATGAATCAGATACGCAGTATTTT	CASSWAGGHESDTQYF
-	TRBJ2-2	TRBD1	TRBV7-8	TGTGCCAGCAGGACAGGGCAAAGAACCGGGGAGCTGTTTTTT	CASRTGQRTGELFF
-	TRBJ1-2	-	TRBV4-2	TGTGCCAGCAGCCAAGACGGAAGGGAGTTGGAAGGCTACACCTTC	CASSQDGRELEGYTF
-	TRBJ2-3	-	TRBV6-2/TRBV6-3	TGTGCCAGCAGTTACTCACGTAGTAGGGGGGATACGCAGTATTTT	CASSYSRSRGDTQYF
-	TRBJ1-3	-	TRBV11-2	TGTGCCAGCAGCCAGACAAGAACCTCTGGAAACACCATATATTTT	CASSQTRTSGNTIYF
-	TRBJ2-3	-	TRBV6-5	TGTGCCAGCACCACCCTGGGGGGCACAGATACGCAGTATTTT	CASTTLGGTDTQYF
-	TRBJ2-7	TRBD1	TRBV4-1	TGCGCCAGCAGCCCCCGACAGGGGGGGATCGGCGAGCAGTACTTC	CASSPRQGGIGEQYF
-	TRBJ2-7	-	TRBV9	TGTGCCAGCAGCGTGACTCCCGGTGTTGATCAGTACTTC	CASSVTPGVDQYF
-	TRBJ1-1	TRBD1	TRBV4-1	TGCGCCAGCAGCCAGGGATACAGGGGGCCACAGAACACTGAAGCTTTCTTT	CASSQGYRGPQNTEAFF
-	TRBJ2-5	-	TRBV4-1	TGCGCCAGCAGCCAAGAAGGTGGACCAGGGCAAGAGACCCAGTACTTC	CASSQEGGPGQETQYF
-	TRBJ2-2	TRBD2	TRBV7-2	TGTGCCAGCAGCTTAAGGCTAGCGGACACCGGGGAGCTGTTTTTT	CASSLRLADTGELFF
-	TRBJ2-7	-	TRBV4-2	TGTGCCAGCAGCCAGCAGGGGCCCGGTTTGAGAGAGCAGTACTTC	CASSQQGPGLREQYF
few	TRBJ2-7	-	TRBV6-6	TGTGCCAGCAGCTCAGGGGAGGAGGGTGAGCAGTACTTC	CASSSGEEGEQYF
-	TRBJ2-7	-	TRBV7-9	TGTGCCAGCAGCTCGAGCCGGGGAGGGGGTCCCTACGAGCAGTACTTC	CASSSSRGGGPYEQYF
-	TRBJ1-5	-	TRBV15	TGTGCCACCAGCAGAGATAGGGCGGGTCAGCCCCAGCATTTT	CATSRDRAGQPQHF
-	TRBJ2-1	-	TRBV3-1/TRBV3-2	TGTGCCAGCAGCCAACCCAGCGGACGCTGGGTGGAGCAGTTCTTC	CASSQPSGRWVEQFF
-	TRBJ1-5	-	TRBV28	TGTGCCAGCAGTTTCCCCCCCAGCGCCAATCAGCCCCAGCATTTT	CASSFPPSANQPQHF
-	TRBJ2-2	TRBD2	TRBV3-1/TRBV3-2	TGTGCCAGCAGCCCCCGACTAGCGGTGAACACCGGGGAGCTGTTTTTT	CASSPRLAVNTGELFF
-	TRBJ1-4	TRBD1	TRBV5-1	TGCGCCAGCAGCATAGGACAGGGAGACGCGGAATCGGTGCTTTTT	CASSIGQGDAESVLF
-	TRBJ1-1	-	TRBV2	TGTGCCAGCAGGGATATCCTTGAAGCTTTCTTT	CASRDILEAFF
-	TRBJ2-3	-	TRBV6-4	TGTGCCAGCAGAAGGGACTTTAGAACGGCAGATACGCAGTATTTT	CASRRDFRTADTQYF
-	TRBJ2-3	-	TRBV18	TGTGCCAGCTCACCACGCAGCGGTAGGGGAGGCACAGATACGCAGTATTTT	CASSPRSGRGGTDTQYF